This TCR beta chain derives from a study of post-analysis software for immune sequencing data. Study summary: Relapsing-remitting, secondary progressive and progressive-relapsing forms of multiple sclerosis all featured among disease courses.

CDR3 length: 11 amino acids. CDR1 and CDR2 from the germline V gene are SQVTM and ANQGSEA. The V end lost 3 bases, the J end lost 7 bases, and 7 bases lay between the germline ends. This clonotype turned up a few times. Its antigen is currently unknown. Findings and caveats of the study: Controls significantly exceeded multiple sclerosis patients in normalized Chao1 diversity. Samples prepared in the same batch strongly co-clustered by F measure. Relative to controls, patients had about 5 TRBV segments at higher frequency, with TRBV5-6, TRBV5-1 and TRBV20-1 among these.

Libraries were made from TCR beta cDNA, and they carried unique molecular identifiers. Once about 0.85 to 10 million T cells were used, roughly 0.5 million cDNA molecules resulted. TCRdb reanalysed the PCR reads using MiXCR and keeps one entry per CDR3 protein. Of fewer than 850,000 distinct CDR3 sequences in the sample, roughly 29% were seen once. This TCR was sampled from a girl aged 5-17 years with multiple sclerosis. Specimen: blood. This chain uses TRBV29-1 with TRBJ2-1; D not resolved. The CDR3 DNA sequence: TGCAGCGTTGATTCGAAGAATGAGCAGTTCTTC. It encodes CSVDSKNEQFF.